These 5 T cell receptor beta chains came from one sample sequenced in a study of blood T cell repertoires in COVID-19. Sequencing was performed with immunoSEQ multiplex PCR; in TCRdb, only in-frame clones are kept and a portion is missing. Of some 270,000 clones listed, around nine tenths are singletons. The specimen sequenced was peripheral blood. Every receptor here comes from a man in his fifties with acute or convalescent COVID-19.

The V call is TRBV7-6, the J call TRBJ2-5; TRBD2 is a possible D gene (6 bases). The V and J ends lost 3 bases and 5 bases respectively, with 22 bases between them. CDR1 is SGHVS and CDR2 is FNYEAQ in the germline V gene. The CDR3 is made up of 17 amino acids. This CDR3 is CASSFRTPTAGRETQYF. The CDR3 region has the DNA TGTGCCAGCAGCTTCAGGACGCCTACTGCGGGGCGGGAGACCCAGTACTTC. Full variable domain (rest looked up from reference TRBV7-6 and TRBJ2-5): GAGVSQSPRYKVTKRGQDVALRCDPISGHVSLYWYRQALGQGPEFLTYFNYEAQQDKSGLPNDRFSAERPEGSISTLTIQRTEQRDSAMYRCASSFRTPTAGRETQYFGPGTRLLVL.

The V gene is TRBV9, the J gene TRBJ2-3, with a weak D call TRBD2 (7 bases). Trimming left V 6 bases short and J 2 bases short, with 16 bases between. The CDR3 consists of 15 residues. CDR1 and CDR2 from the germline V gene are SGDLS and YYNGEE. The CDR3 is CASTPGGGLTDTQYF. CDR3 bases: TGTGCCAGCACCCCGGGCGGGGGCCTCACAGATACGCAGTATTTT.

This chain links TRBV6-5 with TRBJ1-1, with 9 bases matching TRBD1. CDR1 is MNHEY and CDR2 is SVGAGI in the germline V gene. J lost 4 bases, V lost 6 bases, and 9 bases had no gene match. CDR3 length: 15 amino acids. The CDR3 reads CASSRNDRGTTEAFF. The CDR3 DNA is TGTGCCAGCAGCCGCAATGACAGGGGGACCACTGAAGCTTTCTTT.

The V and J genes are TRBV7-2 and TRBJ2-1, with 12 nucleotides matching TRBD2. This CDR3 comprises 15 residues. Germline-derived CDR1 and CDR2 are SGHTA and FQGNSA. Unmatched junction bases numbered 7, after V lost 5 bases and J lost 8 bases. Here the CDR3 reads CASSVTSGGFYEQFF. CDR3 coding DNA: TGTGCCAGCAGCGTAACTAGCGGGGGGTTCTATGAGCAGTTCTTC.

This rearrangement joins TRBV6-2 or TRBV6-3 to TRBJ2-1; 7 nucleotides match TRBD2. This CDR3 region has 15 residues. V shed 2 bases and J 5 bases; nucleotides not matched to a gene: 6. CDR1 is MNHEY, CDR2 SVGEGT, per germline. CDR3: CASSYLRDYHNEQFF. The DNA of the CDR3 is TGTGCCAGCAGTTACCTAAGGGACTACCACAATGAGCAGTTCTTC.